This TCR beta chain was identified in a study of T cells in Graves' hyperthyroidism and ophthalmopathy. RNA transcripts gave rise to amplified TCR beta CDR3 regions. The primer set for the first-round RT-PCR of the TCR CDR3 was HTBI. One entry per CDR3 protein results from TCRdb running MiXCR on the multiplex PCR reads. The table lists approximately 620,000 distinct CDR3 sequences, more than 11% of them singletons, with 5.5% to 7.5% in the top ten. It was uncontrolled infection, other autoimmune disease, pregnancy or lactation that excluded patients. The blood sample was taken at first hyperthyroidism diagnosis, before any ophthalmopathy symptoms. This clonotype was observed at least ten times. Trimming left V 5 bases short and J 5 bases short, with 10 bases between. Looked up from germline, CDR1 is SEHNR and CDR2 is FQNEAQ (reference sequence). The CDR3 runs 12 residues.

The rearrangement links TRBV7-9 to TRBJ2-7; maybe TRBD2 (6 bases). The source material was blood. The receptor was derived from a woman younger than 45 with Graves' hyperthyroidism that later progressed to Graves' ophthalmopathy. CDR3: CASSAAGHEQYF. The DNA of the CDR3 is TGTGCCAGCAGCGCCGCGGGGCACGAGCAGTACTTC. Variable domain in full (rest from reference TRBV7-9 and TRBJ2-7): DTGVSQNPRHKITKRGQNVTFRCDPISEHNRLYWYRQTLGQGPEFLTYFQNEAQLEKSRLLSDRFSAERPKGSFSTLEIQRTEQGDSAMYLCASSAAGHEQYFGPGTRLTVT.